This T cell receptor beta chain derives from a study of shared clonotypes between healthy human individuals. Study details: Three plates each covered CD4 naive and memory; CD8 naive two, CD8 memory one.

Measured with immunoSEQ multiplex PCR; TCRdb has only the in-frame clones, and not every one. Of around 200,000 clones in the sample, just under 95% were seen once. Study-wide results and limits: Clonotypes not shared had lower generation probabilities than those common to all four donors. Sampling covered blood only; tissue repertoires likely differ. Four donors shared approximately 5% of their naive CD4 clonotypes.

On this clone itself: Its antigen is currently unknown.

Trimming took 3 bases from V and 3 from J, leaving 11 bases between them. CDR1 and CDR2 from the germline V gene are KGHSH and LQKENI. This CDR3 is 14 amino acids long. This chain joins TRBV18 and TRBJ1-2, with D unclear. The sequencing input was naive CD4+ T cells sorted from blood. Subset: CD45RA+ positively selected. This TCR was sampled from a woman in her twenties or thirties in good health. CDR3 loop: CASSPSPGYYGYTF. The CDR3 coding sequence is TGTGCCAGCTCACCTTCGCCGGGGTACTATGGCTACACCTTC.